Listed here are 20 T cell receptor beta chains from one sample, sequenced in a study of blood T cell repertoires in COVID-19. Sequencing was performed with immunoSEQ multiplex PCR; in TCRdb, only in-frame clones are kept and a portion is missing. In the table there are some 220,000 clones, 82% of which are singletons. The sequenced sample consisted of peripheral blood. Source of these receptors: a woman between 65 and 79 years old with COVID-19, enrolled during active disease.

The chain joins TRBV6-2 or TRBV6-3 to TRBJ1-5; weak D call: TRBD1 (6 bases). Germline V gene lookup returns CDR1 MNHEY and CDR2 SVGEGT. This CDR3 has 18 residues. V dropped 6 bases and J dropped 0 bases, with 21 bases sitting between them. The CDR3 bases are TGTGCCAGCAGCCTAACTAGGACAGAGTTATATAGCAATCAGCCCCAGCATTTT. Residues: CASSLTRTELYSNQPQHF.

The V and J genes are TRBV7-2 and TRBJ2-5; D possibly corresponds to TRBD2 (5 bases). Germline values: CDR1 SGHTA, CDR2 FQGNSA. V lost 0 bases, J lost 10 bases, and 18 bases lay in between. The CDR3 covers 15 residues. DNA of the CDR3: TGTGCCAGCAGCTTAGCCACGGGGTCCATGGTGGGCCAGTACTTC. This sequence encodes CASSLATGSMVGQYF.

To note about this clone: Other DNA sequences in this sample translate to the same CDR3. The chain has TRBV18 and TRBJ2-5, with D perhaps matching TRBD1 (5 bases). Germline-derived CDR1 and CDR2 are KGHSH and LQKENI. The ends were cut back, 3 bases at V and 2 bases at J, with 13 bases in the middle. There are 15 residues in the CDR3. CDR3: CASSPRGRSQETQYF. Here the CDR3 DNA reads TGTGCCAGCTCACCTAGGGGCAGGTCTCAAGAGACCCAGTACTTC.

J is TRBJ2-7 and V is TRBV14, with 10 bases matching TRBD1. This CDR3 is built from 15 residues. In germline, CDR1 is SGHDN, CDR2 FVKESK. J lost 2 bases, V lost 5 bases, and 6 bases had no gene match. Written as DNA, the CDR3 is TGTGCCAGCAGCGCCGGGACAGGGGACGCCTACGAGCAGTACTTC. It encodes CASSAGTGDAYEQYF.

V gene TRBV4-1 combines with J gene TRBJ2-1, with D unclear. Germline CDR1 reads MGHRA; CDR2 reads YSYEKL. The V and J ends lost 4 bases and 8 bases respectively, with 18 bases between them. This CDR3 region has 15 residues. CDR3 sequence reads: CASSLPPIREHEQFF. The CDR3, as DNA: TGCGCCAGCAGCCTTCCGCCTATTCGCGAGCATGAGCAGTTCTTC.

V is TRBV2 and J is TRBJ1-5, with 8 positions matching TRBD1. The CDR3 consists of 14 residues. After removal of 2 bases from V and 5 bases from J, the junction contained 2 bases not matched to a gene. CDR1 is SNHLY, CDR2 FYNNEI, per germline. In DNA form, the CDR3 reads TGTGCCAGCAGTGAACAGGGGGCGCATCAGCCCCAGCATTTT. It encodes CASSEQGAHQPQHF.

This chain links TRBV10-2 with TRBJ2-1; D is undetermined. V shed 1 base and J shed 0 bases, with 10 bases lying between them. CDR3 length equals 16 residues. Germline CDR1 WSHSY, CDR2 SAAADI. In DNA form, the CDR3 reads TGCGCCAGCAGTGAGTTTGCGGTACTCTCCTACAATGAGCAGTTCTTC. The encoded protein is CASSEFAVLSYNEQFF.

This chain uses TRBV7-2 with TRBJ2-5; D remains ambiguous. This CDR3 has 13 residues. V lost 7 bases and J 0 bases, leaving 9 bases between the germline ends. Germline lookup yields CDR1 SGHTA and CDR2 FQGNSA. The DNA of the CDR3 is TGTGCCAGCACCCTCTCAGACCAAGAGACCCAGTACTTC. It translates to CASTLSDQETQYF.

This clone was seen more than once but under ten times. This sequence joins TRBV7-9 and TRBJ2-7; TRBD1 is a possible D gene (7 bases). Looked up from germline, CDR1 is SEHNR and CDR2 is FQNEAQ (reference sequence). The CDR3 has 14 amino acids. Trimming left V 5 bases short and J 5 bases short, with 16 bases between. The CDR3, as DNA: TGTGCCAGCAGCCCAGGGGGGTTGGCCAACGAGCAGTACTTC. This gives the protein CASSPGGLANEQYF.

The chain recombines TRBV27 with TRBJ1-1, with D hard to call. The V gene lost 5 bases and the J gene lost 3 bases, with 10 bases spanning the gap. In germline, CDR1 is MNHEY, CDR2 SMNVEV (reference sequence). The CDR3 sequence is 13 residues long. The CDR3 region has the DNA TGTGCCAGCAGTCGAGAGTATTACACTGAAGCTTTCTTT. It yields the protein CASSREYYTEAFF.

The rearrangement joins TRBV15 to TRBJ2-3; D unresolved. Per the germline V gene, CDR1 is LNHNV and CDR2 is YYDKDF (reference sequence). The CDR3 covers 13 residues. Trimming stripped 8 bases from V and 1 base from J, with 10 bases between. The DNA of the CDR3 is TGTGCCACCTCGCTGGCAGGCACAGATACGCAGTATTTT. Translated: CATSLAGTDTQYF.

The CDR3 DNA sequence: TGTGCCAGCAGTTCCCAGCAAGAGACCCAGTACTTC. Translation gives CASSSQQETQYF. The V and J genes are TRBV6-2 or TRBV6-3 and TRBJ2-5; no firm D call. The V gene's germline CDR1 is MNHEY and CDR2 SVGEGT. The CDR3 spans 12 residues. V lost 4 bases, J lost 2 bases, and 5 bases lay in between.

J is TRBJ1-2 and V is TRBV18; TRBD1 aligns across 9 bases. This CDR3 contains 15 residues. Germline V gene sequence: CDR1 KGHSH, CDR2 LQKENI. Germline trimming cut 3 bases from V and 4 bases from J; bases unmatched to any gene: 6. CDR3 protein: CASSPGQGNLYGYTF. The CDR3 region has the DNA TGTGCCAGCTCACCGGGACAGGGCAATCTCTATGGCTACACCTTC.

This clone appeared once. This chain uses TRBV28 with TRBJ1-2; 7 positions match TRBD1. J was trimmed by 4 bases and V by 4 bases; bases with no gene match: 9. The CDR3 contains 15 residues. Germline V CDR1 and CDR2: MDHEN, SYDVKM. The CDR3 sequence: CASSSPWTGVYGYTF. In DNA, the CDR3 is TGTGCCAGCAGTTCCCCATGGACAGGAGTCTATGGCTACACCTTC.

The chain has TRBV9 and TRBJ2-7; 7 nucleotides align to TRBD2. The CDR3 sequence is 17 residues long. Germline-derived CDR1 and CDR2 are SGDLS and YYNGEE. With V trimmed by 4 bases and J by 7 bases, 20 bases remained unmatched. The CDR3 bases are TGTGCCAGCAGCTCCCCTCCAGGGACTACCCCGAATGAAGAGCAGTACTTC. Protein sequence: CASSSPPGTTPNEEQYF.

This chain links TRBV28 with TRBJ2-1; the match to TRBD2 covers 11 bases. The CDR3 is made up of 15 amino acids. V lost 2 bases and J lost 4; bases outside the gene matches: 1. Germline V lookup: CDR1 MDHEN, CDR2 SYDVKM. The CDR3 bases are TGTGCCAGCAGTTTAATAGCGGGAGGGTACAATGAGCAGTTCTTC. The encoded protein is CASSLIAGGYNEQFF. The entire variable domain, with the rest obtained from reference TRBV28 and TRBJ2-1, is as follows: DVKVTQSSRYLVKRTGEKVFLECVQDMDHENMFWYRQDPGLGLRLIYFSYDVKMKEKGDIPEGYSVSREKKERFSLILESASTNQTSMYLCASSLIAGGYNEQFFGPGTRLTVL.

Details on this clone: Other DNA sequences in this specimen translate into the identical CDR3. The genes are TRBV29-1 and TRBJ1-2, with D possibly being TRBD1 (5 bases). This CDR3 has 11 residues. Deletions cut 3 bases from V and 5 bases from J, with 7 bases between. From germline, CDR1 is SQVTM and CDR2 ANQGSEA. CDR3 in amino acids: CSVDRAYGYTF. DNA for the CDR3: TGCAGCGTTGACAGGGCTTATGGCTACACCTTC.

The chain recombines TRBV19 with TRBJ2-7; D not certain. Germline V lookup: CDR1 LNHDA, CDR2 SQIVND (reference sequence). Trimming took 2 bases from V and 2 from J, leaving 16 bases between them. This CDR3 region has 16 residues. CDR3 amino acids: CASSITTPRSPYEQYF. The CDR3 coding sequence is TGTGCCAGTAGTATAACGACTCCAAGATCCCCCTACGAGCAGTACTTC.

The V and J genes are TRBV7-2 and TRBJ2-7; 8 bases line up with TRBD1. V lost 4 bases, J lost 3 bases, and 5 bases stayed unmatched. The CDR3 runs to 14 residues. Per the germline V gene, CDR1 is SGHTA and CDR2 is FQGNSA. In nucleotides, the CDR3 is TGTGCCAGCAGCTCCGGGACAGGACTCTACGAGCAGTACTTC. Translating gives CASSSGTGLYEQYF.

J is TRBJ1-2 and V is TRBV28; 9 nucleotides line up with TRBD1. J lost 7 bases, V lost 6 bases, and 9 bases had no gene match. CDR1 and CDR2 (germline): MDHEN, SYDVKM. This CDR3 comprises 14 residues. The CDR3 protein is CASSTGTGTGGYTF. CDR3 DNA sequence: TGTGCCAGCAGCACAGGGACAGGGACCGGTGGCTACACCTTC.